This entry concerns a single T cell receptor beta chain. The antigen remains undetermined. TCRdb used MiXCR to reprocess the 5' RACE reads, holding one entry per CDR3 protein. The sample contains 450,000 to 650,000 distinct CDR3 sequences, 13% of which appear only once. V was clipped by 5 bases and J by 8 bases, with 19 bases between them. The CDR3 has 15 amino acids. Germline loops: CDR1 SQVTM, CDR2 ANQGSEA. The source of the sample is a study of T cells after yellow fever vaccination. General study findings and limits: Although most clonotypes did not, a small share appeared in both CD4 and CD8 compartments.

Sequencing was performed on PBMCs, taken on the day of the yellow fever booster vaccination. This receptor was taken from a man aged 25-45 years who received the YFV17D yellow fever vaccine. This rearrangement joins TRBV29-1 to TRBJ1-6; TRBD1 might be the D (5 bases). The CDR3 sequence: CSVRDGGAVDSPLHF. The CDR3 DNA reads TGCAGCGTTCGTGACGGTGGGGCGGTTGATTCACCCCTCCACTTT.